This passage covers 10 T cell receptor beta chains from one sample sequenced in a study of T cells in Graves' hyperthyroidism and ophthalmopathy. TCR beta CDR3 sequences were amplified from RNA transcripts. Primed by the HTBI set, a first-round RT-PCR was run on the TCR CDR3. TCRdb re-called the multiplex PCR reads with MiXCR, one entry per CDR3 protein. There are about 620,000 distinct CDR3 sequences in the sample; 15% to 20% occur only once, and 3% to 4.5% lies in the top ten. Sequencing was done on a sample of blood. These receptors came from a young woman with Graves' hyperthyroidism.

This clonotype has ten or more counts. This chain uses TRBV2 with TRBJ2-5; the D is unclear. The CDR3 loop spans 14 amino acids. The V gene lost 7 bases and the J gene lost 4 bases, with 16 bases spanning the gap. Germline assignment: CDR1 SNHLY and CDR2 FYNNEI. The CDR3 sequence is CASMRDNTRETQYF. The CDR3 DNA is TGTGCCAGCATGAGAGACAACACCCGAGAGACCCAGTACTTC.

The chain is built from TRBV28 and TRBJ2-2, with 8 bases lining up with TRBD2. The CDR3 is 15 amino acids. J gave up 3 bases and V 3 bases, and 3 bases lay outside the gene matches. The germline CDR1 and CDR2 sequences are MDHEN and SYDVKM. The CDR3 here is CASSLLREDTGELFF. The CDR3 bases are TGTGCCAGCAGTTTGTTGCGGGAGGACACCGGGGAGCTGTTTTTT.

In DNA, the CDR3 is TGTGCCAGCAGTGACCCGACAGTATACAATGAGCAGTTCTTC. Its translation: CASSDPTVYNEQFF. The V and J genes are TRBV6-2 or TRBV6-3 and TRBJ2-1; perhaps TRBD1 as D (5 bases). The germline CDR1 and CDR2 sequences are MNHEY and SVGEGT. CDR3 length: 14 residues. Between the trimmed V and J ends, which lost 5 bases and 4 bases, there was a span of 12 bases.

This clonotype appeared many times. The J gene is TRBJ1-2, the V gene TRBV30; 7 nucleotides line up with TRBD1. J lost 8 bases, V lost 3 bases, and 12 bases had no gene match. The CDR3 covers 14 residues. Looked up from germline, CDR1 is GTSNPN and CDR2 is SVGIG (reference sequence). In DNA, the CDR3 is TGTGCCTGGAGCGTCCGGGACAGTAATCGCGGCTACACCTTC. Its translation: CAWSVRDSNRGYTF.

The J gene is TRBJ1-1, the V gene TRBV7-6, with a weak D call TRBD1 (5 bases). Trimming stripped 0 bases from V and 2 bases from J, with 19 bases between. The germline gives CDR1 SGHVS, CDR2 FNYEAQ. This CDR3 is built from 18 residues. CDR3: CASSLAADSRELNTEAFF. The CDR3 DNA reads as TGTGCCAGCAGCTTAGCTGCAGACAGCAGGGAGCTTAACACTGAAGCTTTCTTT.

This clonotype was counted only a few times. The chain has TRBV6-2 or TRBV6-3 and TRBJ1-2, with a possible D match to TRBD1 (5 bases). The V end lost 1 base, the J end lost 7 bases, and 10 bases lay between the germline ends. From germline, CDR1 is MNHEY and CDR2 SVGEGT. The CDR3 runs to 13 residues. The CDR3 region has the DNA TGTGCCAGCAGTTACTTAGGGGCCTCTGGCTACACCTTC. Translated, it gives CASSYLGASGYTF.

The chain uses TRBV12-3 or TRBV12-4 and TRBJ2-7; 8 bases fit TRBD1. Trimming at V came to 8 bases and at J to 1 base, leaving 7 bases not matched to a gene. The CDR3 is 14 amino acids. The CDR3 reads CASGYWTGSYEQYF. In nucleotides, the CDR3 is TGTGCCAGCGGTTATTGGACAGGGTCCTACGAGCAGTACTTC.

The chain is built from TRBV5-1 and TRBJ1-6; D is uncertain. CDR1 and CDR2 (germline): SGHRS, YFSETQ. Deletions cut 0 bases from V and 0 bases from J, with 19 bases between. The CDR3 length is 20 residues. DNA for the CDR3: TGCGCCAGCAGCTTGGCCGGGAACCTCCCATGGGGCTCCTATAATTCACCCCTCCACTTT. Amino acid sequence: CASSLAGNLPWGSYNSPLHF.

This clonotype was seen many times. The J gene is TRBJ1-5, the V gene TRBV12-3 or TRBV12-4; 8 bases line up with TRBD1. The ends lost 11 bases at V and 0 bases at J; junction bases unmatched: 9. The CDR3 is made up of 15 amino acids. CDR3 sequence (DNA): TGTGCCTCCCGACAGGGGCCTTATAGCAATCAGCCCCAGCATTTT. Its protein is CASRQGPYSNQPQHF.

This clonotype was counted ten times or more. The DNA of the CDR3 is TGTGCCTGGAGTGAAAACAGGCGATACGAGCAGTACTTC. This gives the protein CAWSENRRYEQYF. V gene TRBV30 combines with J gene TRBJ2-7; D is possibly TRBD1 (5 bases). V gave up 1 base and J gave up 4 bases, with 11 bases separating them. Per the germline V gene, CDR1 is GTSNPN and CDR2 is SVGIG (reference sequence). The CDR3 totals 13 residues.